This T cell receptor beta chain was identified in a study of cytomegalovirus exposure and HLA in healthy donors. Study outcomes and limitations: Cytomegalovirus-associated status was assigned to approximately 160 TCR beta chains. An ancestry cluster, one associated with Asian ancestry, reportedly showed fewer N-insertions than the approximately 670-donor mean in a later analysis. Later analysis revealed greater clonal expansion in HLA-associated TCR beta chains than in equally common others. Productive status was seen about 87% or about 30% of the time for most TCR beta V segments in an earlier analysis.

In regard to this clone: What it binds is not known.

In the PCR, 60 Vbeta and 13 Jbeta primers were used. Clones were sequenced by immunoSEQ multiplex PCR, and TCRdb holds only the in-frame ones, with some missing. In the table there are about 150,000 clones, roughly 70% of which are singletons. CDR1 and CDR2 (germline): MDHEN, SYDVKM. The CDR3 contains 15 residues. V gave up 3 bases and J gave up 6 bases; unmatched junction bases: 5. This rearrangement joins TRBV28 to TRBJ2-1; 10 bases are shared with TRBD2. Input material: PBMCs. This receptor was obtained from a man in his sixties in good health and CMV-seronegative. This CDR3 is CASSFRLAGSNEQFF. In DNA form, the CDR3 reads TGTGCCAGCAGTTTTCGACTAGCGGGCAGCAATGAGCAGTTCTTC.